A selection of T cell receptor beta chains follows, all from one sample in a study of follicular helper T cells after annual influenza vaccination. TCRdb's table, derived via immunoSEQ multiplex PCR, lists solely in-frame clones and lacks some. The sample consists of 28,000 or so clones, 80% to 90% of them appearing once. The starting material was CXCR5+ CD38- circulating T follicular helper cells from blood, obtained on the day of influenza vaccination. The receptors shown here come from an adult who received the influenza vaccine. Each CDR3 is given with its conserved first and last residue. Fields, in order: J gene, clone size, D gene, V gene, CDR3 protein, CDR3 DNA. The D gene is left open where the match is weak. Size tells how often a clone was seen (once, few, many) or the class of an expanded clone, and some rows leave it out.

J: TRBJ1-3; size: .; D: .; V: TRBV2; CDR3: CASRTTRGTGNTIYF; DNA: TGTGCCAGCCGAACAACCAGGGGAACTGGAAACACCATATATTTT
J: TRBJ2-7; size: .; D: TRBD1; V: TRBV6-1; CDR3: CASSEAIRGRLSEQYF; DNA: TGTGCCAGCAGTGAAGCTATCAGGGGGCGATTATCCGAGCAGTACTTC
J: TRBJ2-1; size: .; D: .; V: TRBV19; CDR3: CASSHTGSNEQFF; DNA: TGTGCCAGTAGTCACACAGGGTCGAATGAGCAGTTCTTC
J: TRBJ1-5; size: .; D: .; V: TRBV6-1; CDR3: CASSDRYLSNQPQHF; DNA: TGTGCCAGCAGTGACAGGTACCTTAGCAATCAGCCCCAGCATTTT
J: TRBJ2-4; size: .; D: .; V: TRBV19; CDR3: CASSQSRGNIQYF; DNA: TGTGCCAGTAGCCAATCACGGGGAAACATTCAGTACTTC
J: TRBJ2-3; size: .; D: TRBD2; V: TRBV10-2; CDR3: CASSEPAGGTDTQYF; DNA: TGCGCCAGCAGTGAGCCAGCGGGGGGAACCGATACGCAGTATTTT
J: TRBJ1-4; size: .; D: .; V: TRBV6-1; CDR3: CASSEVGQRPTNEKLFF; DNA: TGTGCCAGCAGTGAAGTTGGACAGAGACCAACTAATGAAAAACTGTTTTTT
J: TRBJ1-1; size: once; D: .; V: TRBV6-5; CDR3: CASTRGGTEAFF; DNA: TGTGCCAGCACCCGTGGGGGGACTGAAGCTTTCTTT
J: TRBJ2-3; size: .; D: TRBD2; V: TRBV7-2; CDR3: CASSTRGGTSGPGTQYF; DNA: TGTGCCAGCAGCACACGAGGCGGGACTAGCGGGCCCGGGACGCAGTATTTT
J: TRBJ2-7; size: once; D: .; V: TRBV19; CDR3: CASMRSGFHEQYF; DNA: TGTGCCAGTATGCGTTCAGGGTTCCACGAGCAGTACTTC
J: TRBJ2-1; size: .; D: .; V: TRBV9; CDR3: CASKGSLNDNEQFF; DNA: TGTGCCAGCAAAGGTAGCCTGAATGACAATGAGCAGTTCTTC
J: TRBJ2-5; size: .; D: .; V: TRBV18; CDR3: CASSPIRETQYF; DNA: TGTGCCAGCTCACCAATTCGGGAGACCCAGTACTTC
J: TRBJ2-7; size: .; D: .; V: TRBV19; CDR3: CASSIGGRGLAYEQYF; DNA: TGTGCCAGTAGTATAGGCGGGCGGGGGCTGGCCTACGAGCAGTACTTC
J: TRBJ2-6; size: once; D: TRBD1; V: TRBV2; CDR3: CASSYTGTGGAGANVLTF; DNA: TGTGCCAGCAGCTACACCGGGACAGGGGGCGCTGGGGCCAACGTCCTGACTTTC
J: TRBJ1-5; size: few; D: .; V: TRBV5-4; CDR3: CASSGGEDQPQHF; DNA: TGTGCCAGCAGTGGGGGGGAGGATCAGCCCCAGCATTTT
J: TRBJ1-4; size: .; D: .; V: TRBV12-5; CDR3: CASGLGQSTNEKLFF; DNA: TGTGCTAGTGGTCTCGGACAGTCAACTAATGAAAAACTGTTTTTT
J: TRBJ1-4; size: .; D: .; V: TRBV25-1; CDR3: CASSASSGVPAEKLFF; DNA: TGTGCCAGCAGTGCCTCCAGCGGGGTTCCGGCGGAAAAACTGTTTTTT
J: TRBJ2-3; size: .; D: TRBD2; V: TRBV6-5; CDR3: CASSLGLAETDTQYF; DNA: TGTGCCAGCAGCCTCGGACTAGCGGAGACAGATACGCAGTATTTT
J: TRBJ1-2; size: .; D: TRBD1; V: TRBV28; CDR3: CASSLRTGEYGYTF; DNA: TGTGCCAGCAGTCTACGGACAGGGGAGTATGGCTACACCTTC
J: TRBJ2-7; size: .; D: TRBD1; V: TRBV5-1; CDR3: CASSSLRGDRQYEQYF; DNA: TGCGCCAGCAGCTCCCTTAGGGGGGACAGGCAGTACGAGCAGTACTTC
J: TRBJ1-5; size: .; D: .; V: TRBV5-6; CDR3: CASSLGGGSNQPQHF; DNA: TGTGCCAGCAGCTTGGGGGGGGGCTCTAATCAGCCCCAGCATTTT
J: TRBJ1-2; size: .; D: .; V: TRBV30; CDR3: CAWSAGRQGYGYTF; DNA: TGTGCCTGGAGTGCCGGTCGGCAGGGTTATGGCTACACCTTC
J: TRBJ2-3; size: .; D: TRBD1; V: TRBV14; CDR3: CASSPTGGGTDTQYF; DNA: TGTGCCAGCAGCCCCACAGGGGGCGGAACAGATACGCAGTATTTT
J: TRBJ1-5; size: .; D: .; V: TRBV5-6; CDR3: CASSLFRGPQHF; DNA: TGTGCCAGCAGCTTGTTCAGAGGGCCCCAGCATTTT
J: TRBJ1-4; size: .; D: TRBD1; V: TRBV6-1; CDR3: CASSDRTGREKLFF; DNA: TGTGCCAGCAGTGACCGGACAGGGCGTGAAAAACTGTTTTTT
J: TRBJ2-1; size: .; D: TRBD2; V: TRBV5-1; CDR3: CASSPGLAGGLHEQFF; DNA: TGCGCCAGCAGCCCGGGACTAGCGGGGGGGCTGCATGAGCAGTTCTTC
J: TRBJ2-7; size: .; D: .; V: TRBV11-2; CDR3: CASSYIRGPGNYEQYF; DNA: TGTGCCAGCAGCTACATAAGAGGCCCTGGAAACTACGAGCAGTACTTC
J: TRBJ1-4; size: .; D: .; V: TRBV19; CDR3: CASSGFAGGGGEKLFF; DNA: TGTGCCAGTAGTGGGTTCGCCGGAGGAGGAGGTGAAAAACTGTTTTTT
J: TRBJ2-1; size: .; D: .; V: TRBV7-9; CDR3: CASSLDTGYNEQFF; DNA: TGTGCCAGCAGCTTAGACACAGGGTACAATGAGCAGTTCTTC
J: TRBJ2-1; size: once; D: TRBD2; V: TRBV5-1; CDR3: CASSLGGGSLFYNEQFF; DNA: TGCGCCAGCAGCTTGGGGGGCGGGAGCCTTTTCTACAATGAGCAGTTCTTC
J: TRBJ1-2; size: few; D: .; V: TRBV21-1; CDR3: CASSKAHEGEDYGYTF; DNA: TGTGCCAGCAGCAAAGCGCATGAGGGGGAAGACTATGGCTACACCTTC
J: TRBJ1-1; size: .; D: .; V: TRBV14; CDR3: CASSQDQNTEAFF; DNA: TGTGCCAGCAGCCAAGATCAGAACACTGAAGCTTTCTTT
J: TRBJ2-5; size: .; D: .; V: TRBV2; CDR3: CASRSVWAETQYF; DNA: TGTGCCAGCAGGTCCGTCTGGGCCGAGACCCAGTACTTC
J: TRBJ2-3; size: .; D: .; V: TRBV5-1; CDR3: CASSLAGGFRADTQYF; DNA: TGCGCCAGCAGCTTGGCCGGTGGCTTTCGGGCAGATACGCAGTATTTT
J: TRBJ2-2; size: few; D: TRBD2; V: TRBV27; CDR3: CASGGLAGGLGTGELFF; DNA: TGTGCCAGCGGGGGACTAGCGGGAGGTTTAGGCACCGGGGAGCTGTTTTTT
J: TRBJ2-1; size: .; D: TRBD2; V: TRBV5-1; CDR3: CASSPTSGYANEQFF; DNA: TGCGCCAGCAGCCCGACTAGCGGTTATGCCAATGAGCAGTTCTTC
J: TRBJ1-2; size: .; D: .; V: TRBV5-6; CDR3: CASNLVAGRANYGYTF; DNA: TGTGCCAGCAACTTGGTCGCTGGGAGAGCTAACTATGGCTACACCTTC
J: TRBJ1-3; size: .; D: .; V: TRBV5-6; CDR3: CASSFLAAGGNTIYF; DNA: TGTGCCAGCAGCTTCCTGGCAGCGGGTGGAAACACCATATATTTT
J: TRBJ1-3; size: .; D: TRBD1; V: TRBV5-4; CDR3: CASSLQGATGNTIYF; DNA: TGTGCCAGCAGCTTGCAGGGGGCCACTGGAAACACCATATATTTT
J: TRBJ2-5; size: .; D: .; V: TRBV18; CDR3: CASSPSAGPGETQYF; DNA: TGTGCCAGCTCACCATCGGCGGGGCCTGGAGAGACCCAGTACTTC
J: TRBJ1-4; size: few; D: .; V: TRBV10-3; CDR3: CAIGEDRYEKLFF; DNA: TGTGCCATCGGTGAAGACAGATATGAAAAACTGTTTTTT
J: TRBJ1-1; size: few; D: .; V: TRBV2; CDR3: CASKTHPNTEAFF; DNA: TGTGCCAGCAAAACACATCCAAACACTGAAGCTTTCTTT
J: TRBJ1-6; size: few; D: TRBD1; V: TRBV6-1; CDR3: CASSRTGGNSPLHF; DNA: TGTGCCAGCAGTAGGACAGGGGGCAATTCACCCCTCCACTTT
J: TRBJ2-3; size: .; D: .; V: TRBV6-5; CDR3: CASSTEGTQYF; DNA: TGTGCCAGCAGTACCGAGGGTACGCAGTATTTT
J: TRBJ2-2; size: .; D: .; V: TRBV7-7; CDR3: CASRSTRYTGELFF; DNA: TGTGCTAGCAGGTCTACTAGGTACACCGGGGAGCTGTTTTTT
J: TRBJ1-2; size: .; D: .; V: TRBV28; CDR3: CASSLGGENYGYTF; DNA: TGTGCCAGCAGTTTGGGGGGTGAGAACTATGGCTACACCTTC
J: TRBJ2-7; size: .; D: TRBD2; V: TRBV14; CDR3: CASSLGGNSYEQYF; DNA: TGTGCCAGCAGCCTGGGGGGGAATAGTTACGAGCAGTACTTC
J: TRBJ2-2; size: once; D: .; V: TRBV6-5; CDR3: CASSYGRGSGELFF; DNA: TGTGCCAGCAGTTACGGCCGGGGGAGCGGGGAGCTGTTTTTT
J: TRBJ1-1; size: medium-sized; D: .; V: TRBV7-9; CDR3: CASSFTIGLRDTEAFF; DNA: TGTGCCAGCAGCTTTACAATCGGTTTGAGGGACACTGAAGCTTTCTTT
J: TRBJ1-2; size: .; D: TRBD1; V: TRBV2; CDR3: CASSVSGQGSYGYTF; DNA: TGTGCCAGCAGTGTTTCGGGACAGGGGTCCTATGGCTACACCTTC
J: TRBJ1-1; size: .; D: .; V: TRBV4-2; CDR3: CASSQPTENTEAFF; DNA: TGTGCCAGCAGCCAACCTACAGAGAACACTGAAGCTTTCTTT
J: TRBJ2-1; size: .; D: TRBD2; V: TRBV10-1; CDR3: CASSKGLDIYPRSYNEQFF; DNA: TGCGCCAGCAGTAAAGGACTAGATATCTATCCAAGGTCCTACAATGAGCAGTTCTTC